This T cell receptor beta chain was profiled in a study of pediatric ulcerative colitis. Overall study findings and caveats: Ulcerative colitis patients shared more blood-rectal clones than controls. Rectal pinch biopsies may include blood-derived T cells.

Libraries were prepared by immunoSEQ multiplex PCR; TCRdb keeps only in-frame clonotypes and omits some of them. The sample holds around 37,000 clones, 60% to 85% seen once. V lost 3 bases and J lost 2; bases outside the gene matches: 9. This CDR3 comprises 16 residues. Germline V gene data show CDR1 as SGHRS and CDR2 as YFSETQ. One to two pinch biopsies were taken from the rectum during colonoscopy. For this clone: What it recognizes is unknown.

Sequenced input: gut tissue. The clonotype was recovered from a boy younger than 18 with severe ulcerative colitis. The chain carries TRBV5-1 and TRBJ2-3; 7 bases match TRBD1. The CDR3 coding sequence is TGCGCCAGCAGCTGGGGGACAGAGGCATCCACAGATACGCAGTATTTT. Translation gives CASSWGTEASTDTQYF.